The 3 T cell receptor beta chains given below trace back to one sample, sequenced in a study of immune cell composition in non-small cell lung cancer. Sequenced by immunoSEQ multiplex PCR; TCRdb stores in-frame clones only, minus some. The repertoire includes roughly 2,000 clones, 81% of them detected once, and under 5% sits in the top ten. The specimen sequenced was lung tumor tissue. Receptors originate from a human donor with non-small cell lung cancer.

The chain has TRBV27 and TRBJ2-3, with 8 bases aligning to TRBD2. CDR1 MNHEY and CDR2 SMNVEV come from the germline V gene (reference sequence). With V trimmed by 6 bases and J by 7 bases, 18 bases remained unmatched. This CDR3 is 17 amino acids long. The chain's CDR3 is CASSELAARGAVYTQYF. The CDR3 nucleotides read TGTGCCAGCAGCGAACTAGCGGCCCGTGGGGCGGTATATACGCAGTATTTT.

J is TRBJ2-5 and V is TRBV10-3, with 7 bases lining up with TRBD1. Germline lookup yields CDR1 ENHRY and CDR2 SYGVKD. The CDR3 covers 12 residues. J lost 3 bases, V lost 10 bases, and 5 bases had no gene match. CDR3 loop: CATGQLEETQYF. For the CDR3, the DNA is TGTGCCACGGGACAGTTAGAAGAGACCCAGTACTTC.

This chain uses TRBV30 with TRBJ2-7; D is possibly TRBD1 (6 bases). Trimming removed 3 bases at V and 0 bases at J, with 15 bases between. Germline lookup yields CDR1 GTSNPN and CDR2 SVGIG (reference sequence). The CDR3 has 15 amino acids. The CDR3 sequence: CAWRRGFRASYEQYF. Here the CDR3 DNA reads TGTGCCTGGAGGAGGGGGTTTCGGGCCTCCTACGAGCAGTACTTC. The full variable domain, its missing parts supplied by reference TRBV30 and TRBJ2-7, is SQTIHQWPATLVQPVGSPLSLECTVEGTSNPNLYWYRQAAGRGLQLLFYSVGIGQISSEVPQNLSASRPQDRQFILSSKKLLLSDSGFYLCAWRRGFRASYEQYFGPGTRLTVT.